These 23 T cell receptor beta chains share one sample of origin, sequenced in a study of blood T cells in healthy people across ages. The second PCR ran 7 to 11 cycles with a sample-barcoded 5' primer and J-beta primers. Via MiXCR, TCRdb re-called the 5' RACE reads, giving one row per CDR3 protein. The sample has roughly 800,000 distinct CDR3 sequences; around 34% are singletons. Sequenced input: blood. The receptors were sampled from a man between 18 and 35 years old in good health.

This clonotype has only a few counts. This CDR3 is CASSVGAGELFF. The CDR3 region has the DNA TGTGCCAGCAGTGTAGGGGCCGGGGAGCTGTTTTTT. The V and J genes are TRBV27 and TRBJ2-2; possible D gene TRBD1, 5 bases. Deletions cut 5 bases from V and 6 bases from J, with 7 bases between. In germline, CDR1 is MNHEY, CDR2 SMNVEV (reference sequence). The CDR3 contains 12 residues.

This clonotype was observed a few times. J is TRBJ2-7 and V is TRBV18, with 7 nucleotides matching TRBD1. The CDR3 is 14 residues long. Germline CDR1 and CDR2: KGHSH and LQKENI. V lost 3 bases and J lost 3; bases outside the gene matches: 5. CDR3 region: CASSPSGQYYEQYF. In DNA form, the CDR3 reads TGTGCCAGCTCACCCTCGGGACAGTACTACGAGCAGTACTTC.

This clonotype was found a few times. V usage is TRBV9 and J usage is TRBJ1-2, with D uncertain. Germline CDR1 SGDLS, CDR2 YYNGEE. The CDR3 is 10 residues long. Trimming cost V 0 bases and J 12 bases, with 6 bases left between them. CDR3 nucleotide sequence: TGTGCCAGCAGCGTAGGCCCTCACACCTTC. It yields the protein CASSVGPHTF.

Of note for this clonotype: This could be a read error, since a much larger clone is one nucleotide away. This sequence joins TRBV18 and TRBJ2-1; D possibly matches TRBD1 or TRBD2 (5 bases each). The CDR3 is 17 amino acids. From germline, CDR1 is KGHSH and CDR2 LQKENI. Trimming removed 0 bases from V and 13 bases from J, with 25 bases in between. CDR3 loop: CASSPPLGQGSRETQFF. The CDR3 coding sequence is TGTGCCAGCTCACCACCGCTCGGGCAGGGATCCCGGGAAACCCAGTTCTTC.

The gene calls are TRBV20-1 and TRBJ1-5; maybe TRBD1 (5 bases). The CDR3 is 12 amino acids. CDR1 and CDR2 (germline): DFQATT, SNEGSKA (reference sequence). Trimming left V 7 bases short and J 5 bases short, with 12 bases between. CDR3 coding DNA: TGCAGTGTAAGCGGGGGTGATCAGCCCCAGCATTTT. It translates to CSVSGGDQPQHF.

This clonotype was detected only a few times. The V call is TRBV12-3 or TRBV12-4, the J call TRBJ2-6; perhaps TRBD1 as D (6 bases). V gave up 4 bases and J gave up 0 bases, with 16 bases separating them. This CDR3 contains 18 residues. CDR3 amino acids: CASSWDIPSGSGANVLTF. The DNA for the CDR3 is TGTGCCAGCAGTTGGGACATACCATCAGGCTCTGGGGCCAACGTCCTGACTTTC.

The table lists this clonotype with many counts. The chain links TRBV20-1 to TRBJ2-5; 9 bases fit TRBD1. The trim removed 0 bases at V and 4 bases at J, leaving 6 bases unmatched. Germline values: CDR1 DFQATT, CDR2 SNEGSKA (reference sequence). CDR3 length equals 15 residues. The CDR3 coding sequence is TGCAGTGCTAGAGATCAGACAGGGGGTAGAGAGACCCAGTACTTC. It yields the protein CSARDQTGGRETQYF.

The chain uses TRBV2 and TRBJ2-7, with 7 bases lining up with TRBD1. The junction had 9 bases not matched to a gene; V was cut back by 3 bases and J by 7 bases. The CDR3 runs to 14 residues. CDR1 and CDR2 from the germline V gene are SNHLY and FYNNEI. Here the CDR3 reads CASSDGKGAREQYF. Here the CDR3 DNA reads TGTGCCAGCAGTGATGGGAAGGGGGCGAGGGAGCAGTACTTC.

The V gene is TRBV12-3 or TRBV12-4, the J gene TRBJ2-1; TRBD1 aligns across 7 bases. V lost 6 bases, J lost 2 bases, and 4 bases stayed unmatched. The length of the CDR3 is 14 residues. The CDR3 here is CASSRDRTYNEQFF. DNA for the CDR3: TGTGCCAGCAGCCGGGACAGAACCTACAATGAGCAGTTCTTC.

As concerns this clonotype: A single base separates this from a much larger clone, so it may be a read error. CDR3: CASRETQFF. The CDR3, as DNA: TGCGCCAGCAGAGAGACCCAGTTCTTC. This chain links TRBV4-3 with TRBJ2-1; D unclear. CDR1 and CDR2 from the germline V gene are LGHNA and YSLEER. V lost 6 bases and J lost 13, with 7 bases in between. CDR3 length: 9 amino acids.

The CDR3 reads CAISSGGDVNTEAFF. In nucleotides, the CDR3 is TGTGCCATCAGTTCAGGGGGCGATGTGAACACTGAAGCTTTCTTT. The chain is built from TRBV10-3 and TRBJ1-1; TRBD1 matches 8 bases. Germline V lookup: CDR1 ENHRY, CDR2 SYGVKD. This CDR3 has 15 amino acids. Unmatched junction bases numbered 5, after V lost 5 bases and J lost 0 bases.

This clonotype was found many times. CDR3 sequence reads: CASRGAKNIQYF. The CDR3 nucleotides read TGTGCCAGCAGGGGAGCCAAAAACATTCAGTACTTC. The V gene is TRBV6-5, the J gene TRBJ2-4, with D hard to call. Looked up from germline, CDR1 is MNHEY and CDR2 is SVGAGI. The germline V and J ends were trimmed by 6 bases and 0 bases, with 3 bases remaining between them. The CDR3 loop spans 12 amino acids.

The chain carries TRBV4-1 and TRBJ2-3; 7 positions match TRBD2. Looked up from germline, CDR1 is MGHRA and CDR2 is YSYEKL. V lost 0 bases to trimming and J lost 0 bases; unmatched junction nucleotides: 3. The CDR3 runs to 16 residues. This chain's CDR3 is CASSQDGGVSTDTQYF. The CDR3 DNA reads TGCGCCAGCAGCCAAGATGGGGGGGTTAGCACAGATACGCAGTATTTT.

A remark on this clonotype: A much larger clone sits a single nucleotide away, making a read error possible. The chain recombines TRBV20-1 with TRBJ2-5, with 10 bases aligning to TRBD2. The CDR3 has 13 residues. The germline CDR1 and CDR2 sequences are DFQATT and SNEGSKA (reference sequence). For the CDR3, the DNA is TGCAGCACGTCTAGCGGGGGCGTGAATGAGCAGTACTTC. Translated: CSTSSGGVNEQYF.

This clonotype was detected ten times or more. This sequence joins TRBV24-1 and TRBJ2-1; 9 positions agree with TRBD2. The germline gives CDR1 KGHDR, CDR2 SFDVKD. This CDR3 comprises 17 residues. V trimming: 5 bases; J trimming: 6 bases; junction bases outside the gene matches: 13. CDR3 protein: CATSGPTIAGEGNEQFF. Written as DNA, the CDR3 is TGTGCCACCAGTGGTCCTACCATAGCGGGGGAGGGCAATGAGCAGTTCTTC.

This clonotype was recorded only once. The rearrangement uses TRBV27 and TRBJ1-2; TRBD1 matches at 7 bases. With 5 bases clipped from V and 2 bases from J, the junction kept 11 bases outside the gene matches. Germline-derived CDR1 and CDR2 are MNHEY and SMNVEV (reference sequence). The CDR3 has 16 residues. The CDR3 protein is CASSTLQGSANYGYTF. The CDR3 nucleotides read TGTGCCAGCAGTACCCTACAGGGGTCAGCGAACTATGGCTACACCTTC.

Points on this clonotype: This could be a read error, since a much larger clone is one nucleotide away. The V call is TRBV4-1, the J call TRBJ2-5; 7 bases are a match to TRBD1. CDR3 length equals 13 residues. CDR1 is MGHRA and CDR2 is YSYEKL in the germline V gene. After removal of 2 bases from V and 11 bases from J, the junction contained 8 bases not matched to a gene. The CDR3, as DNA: TGCGCCAGCAGCCAATCCCAGGGGGATGAGCAGTACTTC. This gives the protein CASSQSQGDEQYF.

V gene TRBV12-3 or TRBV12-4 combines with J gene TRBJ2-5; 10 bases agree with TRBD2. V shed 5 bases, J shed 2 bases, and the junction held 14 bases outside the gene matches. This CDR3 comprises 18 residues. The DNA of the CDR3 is TGTGCCAGCAGTCCCGGGGTAGCGGGGGGTACTCCACAAGAGACCCAGTACTTC. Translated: CASSPGVAGGTPQETQYF.

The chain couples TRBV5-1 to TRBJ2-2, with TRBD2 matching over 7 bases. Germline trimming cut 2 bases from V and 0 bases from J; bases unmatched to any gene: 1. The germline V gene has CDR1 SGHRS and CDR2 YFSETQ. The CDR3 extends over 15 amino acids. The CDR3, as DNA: TGCGCCAGCAGCTTTGCGGGGGCGAACACCGGGGAGCTGTTTTTT. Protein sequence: CASSFAGANTGELFF. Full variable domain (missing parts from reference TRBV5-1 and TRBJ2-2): KAGVTQTPRYLIKTRGQQVTLSCSPISGHRSVSWYQQTPGQGLQFLFEYFSETQRNKGNFPGRFSGRQFSNSRSEMNVSTLELGDSALYLCASSFAGANTGELFFGEGSRLTVL.

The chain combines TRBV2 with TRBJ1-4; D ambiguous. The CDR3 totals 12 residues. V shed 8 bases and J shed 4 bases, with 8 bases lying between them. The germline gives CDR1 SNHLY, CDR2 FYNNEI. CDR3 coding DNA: TGTGCCAGCGAGGCAGTTAATGAAAAACTGTTTTTT. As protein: CASEAVNEKLFF.

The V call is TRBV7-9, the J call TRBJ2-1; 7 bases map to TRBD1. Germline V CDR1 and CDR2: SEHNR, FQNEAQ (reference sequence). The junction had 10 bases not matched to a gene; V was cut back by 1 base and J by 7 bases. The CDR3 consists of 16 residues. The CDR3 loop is CASSLEQGRGWNEQFF. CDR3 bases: TGTGCCAGCAGCTTAGAACAGGGGAGAGGGTGGAATGAGCAGTTCTTC.

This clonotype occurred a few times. The CDR3 region is CASSLGARNEQFF. The CDR3, as DNA: TGCGCCAGCAGCTTGGGGGCACGAAATGAGCAGTTCTTC. The V gene is TRBV5-1, the J gene TRBJ2-1, with D unresolved. Trimming took 0 bases from V and 7 from J, leaving 8 bases between them. Germline lookup yields CDR1 SGHRS and CDR2 YFSETQ. The length of the CDR3 is 13 residues.

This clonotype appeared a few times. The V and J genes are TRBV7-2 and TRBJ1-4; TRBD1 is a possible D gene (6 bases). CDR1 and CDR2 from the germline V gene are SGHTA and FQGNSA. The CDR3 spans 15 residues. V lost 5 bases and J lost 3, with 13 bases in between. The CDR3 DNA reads TGTGCCAGCAGCCCTCAGACAGGACCTAATGAAAAACTGTTTTTT. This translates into CASSPQTGPNEKLFF.